These 13 T cell receptor beta chains originate from one sample sequenced in a study of technical replicates of blood from a few donors. Repertoires were generated with immunoSEQ multiplex PCR, while TCRdb's copy carries only in-frame clones and drops some. Among approximately 70,000 clones listed, over 95% were seen once. The material sequenced was T cells isolated from PBMCs. These TCRs come from a human donor in good health.

The rearrangement uses TRBV2 and TRBJ1-2, with D possibly matching TRBD1 (6 bases). The germline gives CDR1 SNHLY, CDR2 FYNNEI. Deletions cut 0 bases from V and 7 bases from J, with 15 bases between. This CDR3 has 15 amino acids. CDR3 residues: CASSEAETGWRGYTF. Here the CDR3 DNA reads TGTGCCAGCAGTGAAGCGGAAACAGGGTGGCGTGGCTACACCTTC.

This clone was picked up one time. CDR3 nucleotides: TGTGCCAGCAGCTTCGGGCGGGACAGCACAGATACGCAGTATTTT. It encodes CASSFGRDSTDTQYF. V gene TRBV11-2 combines with J gene TRBJ2-3; perhaps TRBD2 as D (6 bases). Trimming took 3 bases from V and 0 from J, leaving 10 bases between them. Looked up from germline, CDR1 is SGHAT and CDR2 is FQNNGV. The length of the CDR3 is 15 residues.

This chain connects TRBV5-1 to TRBJ1-1; TRBD1 is a possible D gene (5 bases). The CDR3 length is 14 residues. V lost 0 bases and J lost 0, with 6 bases in between. CDR1 and CDR2 (germline): SGHRS, YFSETQ. CDR3 bases: TGCGCCAGCAGCTTGGCAGGGATGAACACTGAAGCTTTCTTT. Translation: CASSLAGMNTEAFF.

The J gene is TRBJ2-5, the V gene TRBV11-3; D not resolved. The CDR3 consists of 14 residues. V gave up 2 bases and J gave up 5 bases, with 12 bases separating them. The germline CDR1 and CDR2 sequences are SGHNT and YENEEA. In nucleotides, the CDR3 is TGTGCCAGCAGCTTAAGAGAAAATCTCGAGACCCAGTACTTC. Amino acids: CASSLRENLETQYF.

The chain employs TRBV7-9 and TRBJ2-3; D possibly corresponds to TRBD2 (5 bases). Germline V gives CDR1 SEHNR, CDR2 FQNEAQ (reference sequence). This CDR3 region has 16 residues. V was clipped by 5 bases and J by 2 bases, with 17 bases between them. The CDR3 coding sequence is TGTGCCAGCAGCCCACCTGCGGGTCGGAACACAGATACGCAGTATTTT. This codes for CASSPPAGRNTDTQYF.

The chain combines TRBV5-1 with TRBJ1-1; 7 bases align to TRBD1. The J segment lost 3 bases and the V segment lost 0 bases, leaving 8 bases of the junction unmatched. The CDR3 runs 16 residues. Per germline, CDR1 SGHRS and CDR2 YFSETQ. CDR3 sequence: CASSLAAAGGYTEAFF. Here the CDR3 DNA reads TGCGCCAGCAGCTTGGCCGCGGCAGGGGGGTACACTGAAGCTTTCTTT.

The V call is TRBV27, the J call TRBJ1-1, with 10 bases matching TRBD1. J lost 0 bases, V lost 5 bases, and 6 bases had no gene match. Germline V lookup: CDR1 MNHEY, CDR2 SMNVEV (reference sequence). CDR3 length: 16 residues. The CDR3 is CASSIGQGGMNTEAFF. The CDR3, as DNA: TGTGCCAGCAGTATAGGACAGGGGGGAATGAACACTGAAGCTTTCTTT.

V gene TRBV6-6 combines with J gene TRBJ1-1; D is ambiguous. The germline V gene has CDR1 MNHNY and CDR2 SVGAGI (reference sequence). Trimming left V 2 bases short and J 2 bases short, with 3 bases between. The CDR3 contains 12 residues. CDR3 in amino acids: CASSYPNTEAFF. The CDR3 region has the DNA TGTGCCAGCAGTTACCCAAACACTGAAGCTTTCTTT.

CDR3 residues: CASSQEAGPITEAFF. The CDR3 nucleotides are TGCGCCAGCAGCCAAGAGGCAGGGCCTATCACTGAAGCTTTCTTT. The chain recombines TRBV4-1 with TRBJ1-1; perhaps TRBD1 as D (5 bases). Germline V gene lookup returns CDR1 MGHRA and CDR2 YSYEKL. CDR3 length: 15 residues. V lost 0 bases to trimming and J lost 4 bases, with 12 bases between them.

The chain recombines TRBV28 with TRBJ2-5, with 11 bases lining up with TRBD2. The germline V gene has CDR1 MDHEN and CDR2 SYDVKM. This CDR3 has 16 residues. Germline trimming cut 8 bases from V and 5 bases from J; bases unmatched to any gene: 13. The CDR3 loop reads CASSLAGGPWGETQYF. The CDR3 region has the DNA TGTGCCAGCTCCTTAGCGGGAGGGCCTTGGGGGGAGACCCAGTACTTC.

The chain carries TRBV28 and TRBJ2-7; D gene unclear. Germline V CDR1 and CDR2: MDHEN, SYDVKM. Trimming stripped 3 bases from V and 3 bases from J, with 12 bases between. This CDR3 region has 14 residues. CDR3 residues: CASSLPPISYEQYF. CDR3 sequence (DNA): TGTGCCAGCAGTTTGCCTCCAATTAGCTACGAGCAGTACTTC.

The chain joins TRBV6-1 to TRBJ1-2; 7 bases align to TRBD1. Germline V gene lookup returns CDR1 MNHNS and CDR2 SASEGT. J was trimmed by 4 bases and V by 6 bases; bases with no gene match: 5. CDR3 size: 13 residues. CDR3 in DNA: TGTGCCAGCAGCGCAGGGGGTATCTATGGCTACACCTTC. Its protein product is CASSAGGIYGYTF.

This chain uses TRBV4-1 with TRBJ2-7; TRBD1 aligns across 10 bases. Germline V lookup: CDR1 MGHRA, CDR2 YSYEKL. V shed 4 bases and J 3 bases; nucleotides not matched to a gene: 6. This CDR3 comprises 15 residues. This CDR3 is CASSPADRGVYEQYF. The CDR3 bases are TGCGCCAGCAGCCCAGCGGACAGGGGGGTCTACGAGCAGTACTTC.